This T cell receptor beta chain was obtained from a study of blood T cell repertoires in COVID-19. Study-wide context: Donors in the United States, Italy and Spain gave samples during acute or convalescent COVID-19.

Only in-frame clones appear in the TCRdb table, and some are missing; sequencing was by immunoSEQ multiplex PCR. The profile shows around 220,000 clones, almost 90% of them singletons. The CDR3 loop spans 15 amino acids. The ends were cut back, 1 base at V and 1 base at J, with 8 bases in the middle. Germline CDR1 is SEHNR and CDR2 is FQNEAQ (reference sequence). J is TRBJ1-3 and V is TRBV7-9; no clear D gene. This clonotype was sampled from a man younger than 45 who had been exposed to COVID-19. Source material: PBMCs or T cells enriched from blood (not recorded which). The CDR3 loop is CASSLGRESGNTIYF. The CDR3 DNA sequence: TGTGCCAGCAGCTTAGGGCGGGAATCTGGAAACACCATATATTTT.